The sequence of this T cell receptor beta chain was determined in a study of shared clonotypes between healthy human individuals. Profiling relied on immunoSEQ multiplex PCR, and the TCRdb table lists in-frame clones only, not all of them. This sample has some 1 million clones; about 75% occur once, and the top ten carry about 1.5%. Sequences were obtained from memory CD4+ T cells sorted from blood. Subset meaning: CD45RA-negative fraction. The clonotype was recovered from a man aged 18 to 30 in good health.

The CDR3, as DNA: TGTGCCAGCAGGAAGCTAGCTACCCGAGGAGAGACCCAGTACTTC. Translated, it gives CASRKLATRGETQYF. The V gene is TRBV28, the J gene TRBJ2-5; weak D call: TRBD2 (5 bases). The germline CDR1 and CDR2 sequences are MDHEN and SYDVKM. Trimming removed 6 bases at V and 4 bases at J, with 18 bases between. This CDR3 has 15 residues.